These 10 T cell receptor beta chains were sequenced from one sample in a study of T-cell reconstitution after alpha-beta-depleted transplantation in children. Researchers prepared the TCRbeta library using unique molecular identifiers, the study reports. TCRdb fed the PCR reads into MiXCR, producing one record per CDR3 protein. The sample has around 480,000 distinct CDR3 sequences, around a third seen once. The specimen comprised PBMCs from the stem cell graft donor, sampled from the stem cell graft. These TCRs come from a human donor who donated a stem cell graft to a child with aplastic anemia.

As DNA, the CDR3 is TGTGCCAGCAGCTTAGGTGGACAGGGTTCCTACGAGCAGTACTTC. Protein product: CASSLGGQGSYEQYF. The chain joins TRBV7-2 to TRBJ2-7, with 8 bases aligning to TRBD1. The V and J ends lost 1 base and 1 base, in that order; junction bases with no gene match: 3. This CDR3 spans 15 amino acids. Per germline, CDR1 SGHTA and CDR2 FQGNSA.

This chain uses TRBV7-9 with TRBJ2-3; TRBD2 agrees at 11 bases. Germline CDR1 SEHNR, CDR2 FQNEAQ (reference sequence). The CDR3 runs to 16 residues. V was pared by 4 bases and J by 4 bases, with 7 bases of the junction left unmatched. The CDR3 DNA reads TGTGCCAGCAGCTCTGTGACTAGCGGGAAGGCAGATACGCAGTATTTT. It specifies CASSSVTSGKADTQYF.

About this clonotype: The junction differs from germline at one of its ends, possibly a read error. This chain joins TRBV3-1 and TRBJ2-3; perhaps TRBD1 as D (7 bases). CDR1 and CDR2 from the germline V gene are LGHDT and YNNKEL (reference sequence). This CDR3 is 14 amino acids long. The CDR3 loop is CASSQRSEGQIFNF. CDR3 DNA: TGTGCCAGCAGCCAAAGATCGGAGGGACAGATATTCAATTTT.

This chain's CDR3 is CASSRGGAPSYEQYV. In DNA, the CDR3 is TGTGCCAGCAGCCGAGGGGGGGCTCCCTCCTACGAGCAGTACGTC. The chain employs TRBV6-2 or TRBV6-3 and TRBJ2-7; D may be TRBD2 (7 bases). Trimming took off 6 bases at V and 0 bases at J, with 15 bases between the two ends. CDR3 length: 15 residues. Germline V lookup: CDR1 MNHEY, CDR2 SVGEGT.

This chain uses TRBV20-1 with TRBJ2-7; 9 bases map to TRBD2. The J segment lost 2 bases and the V segment lost 3 bases, leaving 5 bases of the junction unmatched. CDR1 and CDR2 from the germline V gene are DFQATT and SNEGSKA (reference sequence). The CDR3 is 14 amino acids. The CDR3 DNA follows: TGCAGTGCTAGGCTTAGCGGGAGAACCTACGAGCAGTACTTC. It specifies CSARLSGRTYEQYF.

The chain recombines TRBV20-1 with TRBJ2-7, with 9 bases fitting TRBD1. The length of the CDR3 is 13 residues. The V gene's germline CDR1 is DFQATT and CDR2 SNEGSKA (reference sequence). With 5 bases clipped from V and 7 bases from J, the junction kept 9 bases outside the gene matches. CDR3 protein: CSASAGTGREQYF. CDR3 DNA: TGCAGTGCTTCCGCCGGGACAGGGAGGGAGCAGTACTTC.

The chain's CDR3 is CSARLWDSHTEAFF. The CDR3 region has the DNA TGCAGTGCCCGCCTGTGGGACAGTCACACTGAAGCTTTCTTT. The chain is built from TRBV20-1 and TRBJ1-1; 7 bases match TRBD1. Trimming took 6 bases from V and 3 from J; bases not matched to a gene: 10. CDR3 size: 14 residues. Germline CDR1 reads DFQATT; CDR2 reads SNEGSKA (reference sequence).

V and J are TRBV4-2 and TRBJ1-2; D perhaps matches TRBD1 (5 bases). This CDR3 has 14 residues. Trimming shortened V by 4 bases and J by 4 bases, and 13 bases separated the two germline ends. Germline V CDR1 and CDR2: LGHNA, YNFKEQ. The CDR3 spells CASSRDGRVYGYTF. The CDR3, as DNA: TGTGCCAGCAGCCGGGACGGGAGAGTCTATGGCTACACCTTC.

A few counts support this clonotype. The chain couples TRBV27 to TRBJ1-4, with D hard to call. Per the germline V gene, CDR1 is MNHEY and CDR2 is SMNVEV (reference sequence). V lost 3 bases and J 0 bases, leaving 11 bases between the germline ends. The CDR3 totals 16 residues. The CDR3 here is CASSLSPDPTNEKLFF. The CDR3 nucleotides read TGTGCCAGCAGTTTGTCCCCAGACCCAACTAATGAAAAACTGTTTTTT. Complete variable domain (other parts from reference TRBV27 and TRBJ1-4): EAQVTQNPRYLITVTGKKLTVTCSQNMNHEYMSWYRQDPGLGLRQIYYSMNVEVTDKGDVPEGYKVSRKEKRNFPLILESPSPNQTSLYFCASSLSPDPTNEKLFFGSGTQLSVL.

This clonotype turned up a few times. The V gene is TRBV20-1, the J gene TRBJ2-1; D remains ambiguous. This CDR3 has 13 amino acids. V shed 0 bases and J shed 4 bases, with 7 bases lying between them. CDR1 DFQATT and CDR2 SNEGSKA come from the germline V gene (reference sequence). The DNA of the CDR3 is TGCAGTGCTAGAGAGTTGCGGTACAATGAGCAGTTCTTC. Translation gives CSARELRYNEQFF.